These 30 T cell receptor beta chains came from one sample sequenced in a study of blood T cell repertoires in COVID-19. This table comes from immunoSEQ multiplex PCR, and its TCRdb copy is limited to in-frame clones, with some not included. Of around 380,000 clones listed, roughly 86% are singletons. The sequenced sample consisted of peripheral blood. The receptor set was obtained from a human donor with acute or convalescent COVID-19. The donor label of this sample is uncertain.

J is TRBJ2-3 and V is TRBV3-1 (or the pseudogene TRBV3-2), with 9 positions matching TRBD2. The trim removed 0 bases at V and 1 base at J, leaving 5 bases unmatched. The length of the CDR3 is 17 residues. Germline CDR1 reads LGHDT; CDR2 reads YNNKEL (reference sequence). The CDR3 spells CASSQDRQRGGTDTQYF. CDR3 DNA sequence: TGTGCCAGCAGCCAAGACAGGCAGCGGGGGGGCACAGATACGCAGTATTTT.

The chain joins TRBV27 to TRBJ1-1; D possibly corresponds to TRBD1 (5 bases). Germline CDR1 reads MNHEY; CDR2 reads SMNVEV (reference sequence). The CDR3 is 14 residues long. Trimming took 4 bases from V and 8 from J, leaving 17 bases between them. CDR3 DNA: TGTGCCAGCAGTTCACCATCCCGGACACGAGAAGCTTTCTTT. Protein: CASSSPSRTREAFF.

CDR3 in DNA: TGTGCCAGCAGTGGGGATACTACGGGGGCCCAGCATTTT. Protein product: CASSGDTTGAQHF. This rearrangement joins TRBV12-3 or TRBV12-4 to TRBJ1-5, with TRBD1 as a possible D gene (5 bases). The CDR3 covers 13 residues. Trimming stripped 5 bases from V and 11 bases from J, with 16 bases between.

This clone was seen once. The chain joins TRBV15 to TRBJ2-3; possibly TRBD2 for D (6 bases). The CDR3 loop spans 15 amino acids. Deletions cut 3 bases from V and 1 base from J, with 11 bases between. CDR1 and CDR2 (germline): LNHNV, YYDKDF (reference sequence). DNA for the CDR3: TGTGCCACCAGCAGTTCCCCTAGCGGCACAGATACGCAGTATTTT. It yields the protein CATSSSPSGTDTQYF.

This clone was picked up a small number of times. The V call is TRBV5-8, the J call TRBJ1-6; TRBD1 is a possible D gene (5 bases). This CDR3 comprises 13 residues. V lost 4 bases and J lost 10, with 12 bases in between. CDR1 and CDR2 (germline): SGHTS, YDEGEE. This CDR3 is CASSQPGMSPLHF. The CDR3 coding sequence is TGTGCCAGCAGCCAGCCAGGGATGTCACCCCTCCACTTT.

DNA for the CDR3: TGTGCCAGCAGGGGAATAGGGACAGGGGAAGAGACCCAGTACTTC. Residues: CASRGIGTGEETQYF. This chain links TRBV27 with TRBJ2-5; 10 bases fit TRBD1. Germline loops: CDR1 MNHEY, CDR2 SMNVEV (reference sequence). V shed 6 bases, J shed 3 bases, and the junction held 7 bases outside the gene matches. The CDR3 loop spans 15 amino acids.

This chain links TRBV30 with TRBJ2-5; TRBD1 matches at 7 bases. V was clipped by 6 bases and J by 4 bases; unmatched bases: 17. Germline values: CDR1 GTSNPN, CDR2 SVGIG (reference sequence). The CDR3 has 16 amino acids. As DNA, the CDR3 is TGTGCCTGCGCACAGGGGTCCAACGGGTACACAGAGACCCAGTACTTC. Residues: CACAQGSNGYTETQYF.

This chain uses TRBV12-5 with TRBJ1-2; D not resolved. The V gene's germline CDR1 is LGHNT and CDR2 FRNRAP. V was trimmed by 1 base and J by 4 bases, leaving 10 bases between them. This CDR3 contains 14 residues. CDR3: CASGLGISGYGYTF. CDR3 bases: TGTGCTAGTGGTTTGGGTATCAGTGGCTATGGCTACACCTTC.

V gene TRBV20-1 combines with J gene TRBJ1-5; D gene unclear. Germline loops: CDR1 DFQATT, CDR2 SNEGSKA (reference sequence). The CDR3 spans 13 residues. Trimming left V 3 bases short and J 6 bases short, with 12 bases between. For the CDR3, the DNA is TGCAGTGCTAGTGGGCCCCATGGTCAGCCCCAGCATTTT. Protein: CSASGPHGQPQHF.

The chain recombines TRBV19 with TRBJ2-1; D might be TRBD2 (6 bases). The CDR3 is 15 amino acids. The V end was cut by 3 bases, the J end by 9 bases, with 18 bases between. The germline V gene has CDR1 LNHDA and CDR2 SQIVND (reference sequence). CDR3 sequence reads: CASSISGVLRGEQFF. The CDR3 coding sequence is TGTGCCAGTAGTATTTCGGGGGTCCTTCGGGGTGAGCAGTTCTTC.

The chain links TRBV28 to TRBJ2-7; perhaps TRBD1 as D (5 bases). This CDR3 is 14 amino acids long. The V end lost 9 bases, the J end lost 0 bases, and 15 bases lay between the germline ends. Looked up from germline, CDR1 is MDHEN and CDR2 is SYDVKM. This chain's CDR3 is CASWGRRSSYEQYF. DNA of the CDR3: TGTGCCAGTTGGGGCCGTAGGAGCTCCTACGAGCAGTACTTC.

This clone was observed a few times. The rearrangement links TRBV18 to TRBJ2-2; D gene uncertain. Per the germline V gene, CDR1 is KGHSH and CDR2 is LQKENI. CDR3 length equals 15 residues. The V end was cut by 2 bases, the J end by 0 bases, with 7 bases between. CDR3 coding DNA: TGTGCCAGCTCACCATGGGCAGCGAACACCGGGGAGCTGTTTTTT. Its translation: CASSPWAANTGELFF.

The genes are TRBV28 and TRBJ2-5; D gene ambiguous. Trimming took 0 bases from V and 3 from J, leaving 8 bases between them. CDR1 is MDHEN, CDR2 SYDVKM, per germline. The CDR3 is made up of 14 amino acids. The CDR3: CASSLWGQEETQYF. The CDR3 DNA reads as TGTGCCAGCAGTTTATGGGGCCAGGAAGAGACCCAGTACTTC.

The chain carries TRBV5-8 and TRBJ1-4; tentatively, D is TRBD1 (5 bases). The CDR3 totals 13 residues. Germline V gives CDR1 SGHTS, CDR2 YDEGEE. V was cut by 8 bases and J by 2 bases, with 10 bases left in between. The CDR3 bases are TGTGCCAGGACCGGGGGGACTAATGAAAAACTGTTTTTT. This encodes CARTGGTNEKLFF.

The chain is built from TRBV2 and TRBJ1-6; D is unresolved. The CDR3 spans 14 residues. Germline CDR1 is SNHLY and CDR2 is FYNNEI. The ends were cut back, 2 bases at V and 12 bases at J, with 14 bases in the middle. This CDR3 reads CASSESGRGEPLHF. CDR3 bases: TGTGCCAGCAGTGAAAGCGGGCGGGGAGAACCCCTCCACTTT.

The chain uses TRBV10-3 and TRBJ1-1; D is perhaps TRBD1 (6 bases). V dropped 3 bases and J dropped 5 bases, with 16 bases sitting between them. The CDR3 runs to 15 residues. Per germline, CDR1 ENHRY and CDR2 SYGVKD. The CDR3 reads CAISEGSGAGTEAFF. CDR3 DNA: TGTGCCATCAGTGAAGGCTCAGGGGCAGGGACTGAAGCTTTCTTT.

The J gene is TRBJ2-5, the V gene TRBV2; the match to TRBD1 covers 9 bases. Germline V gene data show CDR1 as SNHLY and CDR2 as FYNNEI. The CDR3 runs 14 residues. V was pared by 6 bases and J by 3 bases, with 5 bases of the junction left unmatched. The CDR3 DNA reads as TGTGCCAGCAGGCGCCGGGACAGGGAAGAGACCCAGTACTTC. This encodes CASRRRDREETQYF.

The CDR3 nucleotides read TGTGCCAGCTCAAGGTCGCAGGGTGCGCGCGACAATGAGCAGTTCTTC. Its translation is CASSRSQGARDNEQFF. The chain combines TRBV18 with TRBJ2-1; the D gene is possibly TRBD1 (5 bases). Trimming stripped 5 bases from V and 5 bases from J, with 19 bases between. The germline V gene has CDR1 KGHSH and CDR2 LQKENI. The CDR3 is made up of 16 amino acids.

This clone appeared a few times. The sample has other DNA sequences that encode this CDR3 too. In DNA form, the CDR3 reads TGTGCCAGCAGTTACTCGACGGGGGAGCAGTACTTC. Its protein is CASSYSTGEQYF. The chain combines TRBV6-5 with TRBJ2-7, with a weak D call TRBD2 (5 bases). Germline V lookup: CDR1 MNHEY, CDR2 SVGAGI. The CDR3 sequence is 12 residues long. The V gene lost 0 bases and the J gene lost 7 bases, with 7 bases spanning the gap.

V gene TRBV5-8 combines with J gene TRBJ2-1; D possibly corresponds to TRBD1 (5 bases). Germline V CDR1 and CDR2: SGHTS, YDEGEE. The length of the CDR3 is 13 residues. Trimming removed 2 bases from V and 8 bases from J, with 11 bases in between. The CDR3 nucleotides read TGTGCCAGCAGCTTCAGAACAGGCCATGAGCAGTTCTTC. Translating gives CASSFRTGHEQFF.

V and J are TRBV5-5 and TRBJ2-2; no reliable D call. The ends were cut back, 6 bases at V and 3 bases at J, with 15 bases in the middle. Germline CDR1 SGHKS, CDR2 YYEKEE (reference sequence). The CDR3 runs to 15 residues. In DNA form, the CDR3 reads TGTGCCAGCACCCTTGCTTCAACAGACACCGGGGAGCTGTTTTTT. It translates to CASTLASTDTGELFF.

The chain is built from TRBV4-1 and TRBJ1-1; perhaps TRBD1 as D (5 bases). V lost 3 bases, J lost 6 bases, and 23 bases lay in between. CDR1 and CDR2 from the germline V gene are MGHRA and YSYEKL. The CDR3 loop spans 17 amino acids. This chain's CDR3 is CASSQTIRSAGPSEAFF. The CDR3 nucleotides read TGCGCCAGCAGCCAGACCATTCGGTCCGCAGGGCCATCTGAAGCTTTCTTT.

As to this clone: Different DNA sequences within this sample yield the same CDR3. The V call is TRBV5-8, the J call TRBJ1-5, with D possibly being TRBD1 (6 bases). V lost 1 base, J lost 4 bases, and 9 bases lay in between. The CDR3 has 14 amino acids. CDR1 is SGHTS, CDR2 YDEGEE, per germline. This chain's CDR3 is CASSLLQGNQPQHF. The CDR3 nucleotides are TGTGCCAGCAGCTTGCTACAGGGTAATCAGCCCCAGCATTTT.

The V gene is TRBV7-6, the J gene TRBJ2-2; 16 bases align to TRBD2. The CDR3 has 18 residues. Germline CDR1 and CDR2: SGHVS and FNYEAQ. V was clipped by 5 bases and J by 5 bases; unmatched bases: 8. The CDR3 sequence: CASSVGLAGGPRTGELFF. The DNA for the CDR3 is TGTGCCAGCAGCGTGGGACTAGCGGGGGGGCCGCGAACCGGGGAGCTGTTTTTT. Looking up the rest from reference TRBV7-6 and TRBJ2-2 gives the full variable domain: GAGVSQSPRYKVTKRGQDVALRCDPISGHVSLYWYRQALGQGPEFLTYFNYEAQQDKSGLPNDRFSAERPEGSISTLTIQRTEQRDSAMYRCASSVGLAGGPRTGELFFGEGSRLTVL.

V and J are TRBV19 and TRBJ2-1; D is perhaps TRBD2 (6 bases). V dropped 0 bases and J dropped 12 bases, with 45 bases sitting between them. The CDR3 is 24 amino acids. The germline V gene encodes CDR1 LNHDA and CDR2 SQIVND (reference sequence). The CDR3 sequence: CASSIDKTRGGISTKAGRDWRQFF. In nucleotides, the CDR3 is TGTGCCAGTAGTATAGATAAAACCCGGGGCGGTATCTCAACCAAGGCGGGGCGGGACTGGAGGCAGTTCTTC.

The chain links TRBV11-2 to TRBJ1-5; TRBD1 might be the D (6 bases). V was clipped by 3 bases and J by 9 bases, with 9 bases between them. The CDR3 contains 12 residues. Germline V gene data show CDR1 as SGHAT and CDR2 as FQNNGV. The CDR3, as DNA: TGTGCCAGCAGCTTCCCCAGGGGGCCCCAGCATTTT. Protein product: CASSFPRGPQHF.

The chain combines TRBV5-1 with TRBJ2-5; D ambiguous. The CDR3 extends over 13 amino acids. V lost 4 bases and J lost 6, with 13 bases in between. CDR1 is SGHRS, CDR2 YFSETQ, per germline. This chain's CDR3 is CASSLGEEKTQYF. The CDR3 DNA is TGCGCCAGCAGCCTGGGTGAGGAGAAGACCCAGTACTTC. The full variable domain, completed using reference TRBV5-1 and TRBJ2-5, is KAGVTQTPRYLIKTRGQQVTLSCSPISGHRSVSWYQQTPGQGLQFLFEYFSETQRNKGNFPGRFSGRQFSNSRSEMNVSTLELGDSALYLCASSLGEEKTQYFGPGTRLLVL.

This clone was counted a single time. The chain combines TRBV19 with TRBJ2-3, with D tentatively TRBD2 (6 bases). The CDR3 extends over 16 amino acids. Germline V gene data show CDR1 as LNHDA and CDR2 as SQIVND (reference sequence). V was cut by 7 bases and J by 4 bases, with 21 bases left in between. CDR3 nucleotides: TGTGCCAGTACCTTGATTGGGGGAGGAGTCGCAGATACGCAGTATTTT. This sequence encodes CASTLIGGGVADTQYF.

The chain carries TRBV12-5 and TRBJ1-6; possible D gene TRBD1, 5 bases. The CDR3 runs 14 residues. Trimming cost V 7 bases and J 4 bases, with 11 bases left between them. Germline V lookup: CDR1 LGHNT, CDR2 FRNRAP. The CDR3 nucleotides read TGTGCTAGTGAAAGGGGTGGTTATAATTCACCCCTCCACTTT. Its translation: CASERGGYNSPLHF.

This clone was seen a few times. CDR3 sequence (DNA): TGTGCCAGCAGCTTGGAGGACATGAGTGGCTACACCTTC. As protein: CASSLEDMSGYTF. The chain carries TRBV5-4 and TRBJ1-2; TRBD1 is a possible D gene (5 bases). This CDR3 contains 13 residues. CDR1 and CDR2 (germline): SGHNT, YYREEE (reference sequence). Trimming removed 0 bases at V and 7 bases at J, with 10 bases between.